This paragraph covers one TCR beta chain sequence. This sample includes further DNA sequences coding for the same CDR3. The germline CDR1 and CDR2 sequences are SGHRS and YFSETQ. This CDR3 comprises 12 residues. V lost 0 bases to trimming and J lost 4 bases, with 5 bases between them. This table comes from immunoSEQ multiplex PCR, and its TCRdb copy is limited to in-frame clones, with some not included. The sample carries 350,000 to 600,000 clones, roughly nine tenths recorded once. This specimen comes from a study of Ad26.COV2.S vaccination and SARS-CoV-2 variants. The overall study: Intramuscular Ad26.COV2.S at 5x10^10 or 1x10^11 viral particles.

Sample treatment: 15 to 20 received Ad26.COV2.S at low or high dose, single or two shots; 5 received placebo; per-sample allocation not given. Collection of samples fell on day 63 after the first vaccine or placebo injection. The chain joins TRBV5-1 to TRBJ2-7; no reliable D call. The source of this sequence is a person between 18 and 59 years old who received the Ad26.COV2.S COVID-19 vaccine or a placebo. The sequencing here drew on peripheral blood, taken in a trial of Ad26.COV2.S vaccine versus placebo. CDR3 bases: TGCGCCAGCAGCTTGGGTACGTACGAGCAGTACTTC. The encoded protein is CASSLGTYEQYF.